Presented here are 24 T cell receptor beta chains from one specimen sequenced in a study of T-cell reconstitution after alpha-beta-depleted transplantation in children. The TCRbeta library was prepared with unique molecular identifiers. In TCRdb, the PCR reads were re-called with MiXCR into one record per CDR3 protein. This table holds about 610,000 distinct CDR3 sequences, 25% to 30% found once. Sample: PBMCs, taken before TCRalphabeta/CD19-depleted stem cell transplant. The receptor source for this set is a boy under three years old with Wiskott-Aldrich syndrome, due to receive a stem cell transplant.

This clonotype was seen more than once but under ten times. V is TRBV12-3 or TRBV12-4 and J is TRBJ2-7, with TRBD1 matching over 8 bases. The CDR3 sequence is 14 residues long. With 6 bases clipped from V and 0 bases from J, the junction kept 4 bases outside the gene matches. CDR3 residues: CASRDRASSYEQYF. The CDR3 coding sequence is TGTGCCAGCAGGGACAGGGCGAGCTCCTACGAGCAGTACTTC.

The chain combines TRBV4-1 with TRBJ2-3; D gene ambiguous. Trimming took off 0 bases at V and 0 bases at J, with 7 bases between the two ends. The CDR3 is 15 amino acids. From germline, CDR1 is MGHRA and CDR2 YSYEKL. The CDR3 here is CASSQDHTSTDTQYF. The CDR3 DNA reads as TGCGCCAGCAGCCAAGATCATACCAGCACAGATACGCAGTATTTT.

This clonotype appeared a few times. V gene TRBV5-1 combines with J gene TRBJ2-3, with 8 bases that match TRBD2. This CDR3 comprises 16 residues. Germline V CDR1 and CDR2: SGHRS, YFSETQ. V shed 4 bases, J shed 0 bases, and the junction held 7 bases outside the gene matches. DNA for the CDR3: TGCGCCAGCAGCCGGGGGTCTAGCGGGAGCACAGATACGCAGTATTTT. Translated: CASSRGSSGSTDTQYF.

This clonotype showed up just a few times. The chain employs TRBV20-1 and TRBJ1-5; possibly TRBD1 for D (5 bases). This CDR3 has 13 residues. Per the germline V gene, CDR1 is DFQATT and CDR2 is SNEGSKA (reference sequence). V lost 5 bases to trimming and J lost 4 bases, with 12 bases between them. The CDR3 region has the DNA TGCAGTGCTTGGGGGGGTCCTAATCAGCCCCAGCATTTT. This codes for CSAWGGPNQPQHF.

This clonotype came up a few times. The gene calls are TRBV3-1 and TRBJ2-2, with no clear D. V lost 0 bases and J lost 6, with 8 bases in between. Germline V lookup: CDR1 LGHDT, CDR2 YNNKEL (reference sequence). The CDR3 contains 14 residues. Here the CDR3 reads CASSQDGVPGELFF. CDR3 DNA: TGTGCCAGCAGCCAAGATGGGGTTCCCGGGGAGCTGTTTTTT.

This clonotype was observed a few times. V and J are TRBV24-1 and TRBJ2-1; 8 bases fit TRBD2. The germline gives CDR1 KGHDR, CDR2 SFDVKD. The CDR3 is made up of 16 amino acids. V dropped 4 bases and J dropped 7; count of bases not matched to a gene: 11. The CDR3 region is CATSEHPSGSGNEQFF. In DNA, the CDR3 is TGTGCCACCAGTGAGCACCCCAGCGGGAGTGGGAATGAGCAGTTCTTC.

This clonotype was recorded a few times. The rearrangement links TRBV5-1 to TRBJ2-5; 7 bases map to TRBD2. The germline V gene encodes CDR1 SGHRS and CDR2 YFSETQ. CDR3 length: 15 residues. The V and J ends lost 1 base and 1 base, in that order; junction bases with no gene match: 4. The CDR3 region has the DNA TGCGCCAGCAGCTTGATCCCTAGCGGCCAAGAGACCCAGTACTTC. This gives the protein CASSLIPSGQETQYF.

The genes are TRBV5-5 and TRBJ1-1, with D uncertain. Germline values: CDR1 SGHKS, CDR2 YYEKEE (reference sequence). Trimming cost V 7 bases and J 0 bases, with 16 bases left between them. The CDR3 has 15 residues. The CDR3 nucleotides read TGTGCCAGCTCACACGCGAGGGCTATGAACACTGAAGCTTTCTTT. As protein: CASSHARAMNTEAFF.

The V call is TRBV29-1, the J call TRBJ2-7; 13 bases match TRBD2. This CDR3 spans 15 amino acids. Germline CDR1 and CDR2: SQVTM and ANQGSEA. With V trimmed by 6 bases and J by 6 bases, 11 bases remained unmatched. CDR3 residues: CSVYWGLAGRGEQYF. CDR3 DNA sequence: TGCAGCGTATACTGGGGACTAGCGGGACGAGGCGAGCAGTACTTC.

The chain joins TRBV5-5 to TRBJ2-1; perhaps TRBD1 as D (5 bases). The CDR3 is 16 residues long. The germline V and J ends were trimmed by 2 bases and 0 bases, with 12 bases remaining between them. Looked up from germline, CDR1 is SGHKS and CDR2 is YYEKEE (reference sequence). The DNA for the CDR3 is TGTGCCAGCAGCTTTACAAGGACAAGCTCCTACAATGAGCAGTTCTTC. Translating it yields CASSFTRTSSYNEQFF.

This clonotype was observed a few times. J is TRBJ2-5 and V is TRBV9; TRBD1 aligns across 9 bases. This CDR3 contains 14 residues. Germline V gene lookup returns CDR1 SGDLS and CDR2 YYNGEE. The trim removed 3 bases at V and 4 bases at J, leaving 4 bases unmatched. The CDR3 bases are TGTGCCAGCAGCGCGGACAGGGGAGGAGAGACCCAGTACTTC. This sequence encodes CASSADRGGETQYF.

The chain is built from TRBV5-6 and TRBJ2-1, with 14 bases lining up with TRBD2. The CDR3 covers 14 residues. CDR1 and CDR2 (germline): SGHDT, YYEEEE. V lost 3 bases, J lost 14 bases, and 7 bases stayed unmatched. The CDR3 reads CASSSGLAGEVEFF. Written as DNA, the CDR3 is TGTGCCAGCAGCTCGGGACTAGCGGGAGAAGTTGAGTTCTTC.

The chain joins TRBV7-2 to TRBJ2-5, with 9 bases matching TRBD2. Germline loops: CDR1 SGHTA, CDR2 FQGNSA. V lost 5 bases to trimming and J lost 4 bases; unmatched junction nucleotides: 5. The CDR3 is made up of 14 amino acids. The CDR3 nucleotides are TGTGCCAGCAGCCCATCAGCGGGAGGAGAGACCCAGTACTTC. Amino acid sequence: CASSPSAGGETQYF.

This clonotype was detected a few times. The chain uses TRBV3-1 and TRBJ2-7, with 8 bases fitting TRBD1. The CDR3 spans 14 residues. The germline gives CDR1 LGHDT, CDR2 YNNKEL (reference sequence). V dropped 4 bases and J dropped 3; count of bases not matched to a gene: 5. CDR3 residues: CASSLAGQVYEQYF. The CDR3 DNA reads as TGTGCCAGCAGCCTGGCGGGACAGGTCTACGAGCAGTACTTC.

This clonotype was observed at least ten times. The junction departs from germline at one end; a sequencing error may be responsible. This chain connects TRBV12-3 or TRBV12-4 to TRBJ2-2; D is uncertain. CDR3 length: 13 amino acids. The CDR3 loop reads CASSLAATGELFF. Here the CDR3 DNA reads TGCGCCAGCAGCTTGGCGGCTACCGGGGAGCTGTTTTTT.

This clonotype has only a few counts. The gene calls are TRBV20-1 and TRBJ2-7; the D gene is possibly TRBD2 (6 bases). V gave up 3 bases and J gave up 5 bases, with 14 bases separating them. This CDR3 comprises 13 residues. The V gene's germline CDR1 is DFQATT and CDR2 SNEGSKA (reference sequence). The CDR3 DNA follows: TGCAGTGCTAGGTGGGCGGGATCCCACGAGCAGTACTTC. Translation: CSARWAGSHEQYF.

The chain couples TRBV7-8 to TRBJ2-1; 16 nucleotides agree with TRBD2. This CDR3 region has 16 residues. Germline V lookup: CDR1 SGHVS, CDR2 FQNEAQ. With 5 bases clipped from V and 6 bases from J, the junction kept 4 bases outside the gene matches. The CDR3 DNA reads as TGTGCCAGCAGCCCGGGGACTAGCGGGAGGGTCAATGAGCAGTTCTTC. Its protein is CASSPGTSGRVNEQFF. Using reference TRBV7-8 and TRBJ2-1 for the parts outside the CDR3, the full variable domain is GAGVSQSPRYKVAKRGQDVALRCDPISGHVSLFWYQQALGQGPEFLTYFQNEAQLDKSGLPSDRFFAERPEGSVSTLKIQRTQQEDSAVYLCASSPGTSGRVNEQFFGPGTRLTVL.

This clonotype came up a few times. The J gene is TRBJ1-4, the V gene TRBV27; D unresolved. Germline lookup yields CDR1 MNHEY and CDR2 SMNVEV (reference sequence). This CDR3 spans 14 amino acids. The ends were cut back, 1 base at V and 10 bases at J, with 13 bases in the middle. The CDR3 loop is CASSLYSDGGKLFF. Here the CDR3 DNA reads TGTGCCAGCAGTTTATATTCGGATGGAGGAAAACTGTTTTTT.

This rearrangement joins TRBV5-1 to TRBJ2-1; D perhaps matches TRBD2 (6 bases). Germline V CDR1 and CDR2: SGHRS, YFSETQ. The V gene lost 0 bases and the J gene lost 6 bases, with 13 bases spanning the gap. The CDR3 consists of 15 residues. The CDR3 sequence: CASSLGPGAPNEQFF. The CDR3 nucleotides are TGCGCCAGCAGCTTGGGTCCGGGAGCCCCCAATGAGCAGTTCTTC. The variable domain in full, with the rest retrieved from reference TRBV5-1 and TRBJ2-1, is KAGVTQTPRYLIKTRGQQVTLSCSPISGHRSVSWYQQTPGQGLQFLFEYFSETQRNKGNFPGRFSGRQFSNSRSEMNVSTLELGDSALYLCASSLGPGAPNEQFFGPGTRLTVL.

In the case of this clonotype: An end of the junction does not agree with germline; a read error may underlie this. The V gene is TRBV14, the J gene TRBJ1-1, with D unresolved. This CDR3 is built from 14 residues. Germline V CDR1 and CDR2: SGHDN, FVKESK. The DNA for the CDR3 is TGTGCCAGCAGACAAGGCTTTTTGAACACTGAAGCTTTCTTT. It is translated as CASRQGFLNTEAFF.

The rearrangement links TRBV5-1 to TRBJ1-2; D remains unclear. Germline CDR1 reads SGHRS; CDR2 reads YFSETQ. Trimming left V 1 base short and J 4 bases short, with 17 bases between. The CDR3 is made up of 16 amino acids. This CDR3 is CASSLIAGGVGYGYTF. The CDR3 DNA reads TGCGCCAGCAGCTTGATCGCAGGAGGCGTCGGCTATGGCTACACCTTC.

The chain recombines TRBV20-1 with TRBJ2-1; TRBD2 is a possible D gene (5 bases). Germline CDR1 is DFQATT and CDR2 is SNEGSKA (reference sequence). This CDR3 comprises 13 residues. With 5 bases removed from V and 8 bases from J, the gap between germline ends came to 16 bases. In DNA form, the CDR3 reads TGCAGTGCTCCACCGGGGTTTTCGGATGAGCAGTTCTTC. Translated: CSAPPGFSDEQFF.

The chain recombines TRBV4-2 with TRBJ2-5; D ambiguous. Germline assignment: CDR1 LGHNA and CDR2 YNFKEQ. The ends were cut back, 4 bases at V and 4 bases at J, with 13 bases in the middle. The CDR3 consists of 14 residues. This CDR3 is CASSPGVKLETQYF. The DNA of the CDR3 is TGTGCCAGCAGCCCAGGTGTCAAGTTAGAGACCCAGTACTTC.

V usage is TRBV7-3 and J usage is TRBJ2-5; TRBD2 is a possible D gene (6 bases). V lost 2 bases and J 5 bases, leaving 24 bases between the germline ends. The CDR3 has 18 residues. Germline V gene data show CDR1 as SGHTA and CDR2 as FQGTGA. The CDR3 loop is CASSLYTSAGTLGETQYF. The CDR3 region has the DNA TGTGCCAGCAGCTTATATACGTCGGCGGGAACGTTGGGGGAGACCCAGTACTTC.